The clone carrying this TCR beta chain occurred a few times. This record comes from a study of blood T cell repertoires in COVID-19. Study details: Sites across the United States, Italy and Spain contributed samples from acute and convalescent COVID-19. T cells, B-cell-depleted T cells, or PBMCs provided the cDNA or gDNA that served as material.

As processed by the authors: Amplified reference gene primers provided the basis for estimating nucleated cell counts. Profiled with immunoSEQ multiplex PCR; TCRdb holds only in-frame clones, not every one. That table furnishes V, J and clone size, whereas the DNA furnished D and trimming. The sample has 380,000 or so clones; about 86% are singletons. Per germline, CDR1 SGHTA and CDR2 FQGNSA. The CDR3 is 16 amino acids. V gave up 5 bases and J gave up 2 bases; unmatched junction bases: 6. Followed longitudinally, the Seattle patients had been enrolled during active infection. Sequencing input: peripheral blood. This clonotype was sampled from a woman aged 55 to 70 with COVID-19, enrolled during active disease. The chain uses TRBV7-2 and TRBJ2-2; 9 bases line up with TRBD1. The CDR3 DNA follows: TGTGCCAGCAGCCCTCGGACAGGGGTAAACACCGGGGAGCTGTTTTTT. Amino acid sequence: CASSPRTGVNTGELFF.